These 20 T cell receptor beta chains were all obtained from the same sample, sequenced in a study of blood T cell repertoires in COVID-19. Measured with immunoSEQ multiplex PCR; TCRdb has only the in-frame clones, and not every one. This sample has tens of thousands of clones; over 75% occur once, and the top ten carry 11%. The material sequenced was peripheral blood. The receptors were sampled from a man aged 45-65 years with acute or convalescent COVID-19.

The rearrangement joins TRBV5-4 to TRBJ2-1, with 10 bases fitting TRBD2. The V and J ends lost 5 bases and 5 bases, in that order; junction bases with no gene match: 10. Germline V lookup: CDR1 SGHNT, CDR2 YYREEE (reference sequence). The CDR3 spans 16 residues. This CDR3 is CASSHRLAGADNEQFF. The CDR3 DNA sequence: TGTGCCAGCAGTCATCGACTAGCGGGTGCTGACAATGAGCAGTTCTTC.

This clone is a singleton in its sample. The V and J genes are TRBV4-2 and TRBJ1-2; D not certain. This CDR3 comprises 15 residues. The ends were cut back, 0 bases at V and 4 bases at J, with 12 bases in the middle. CDR1 is LGHNA and CDR2 is YNFKEQ in the germline V gene. The chain's CDR3 is CASSQERELVYGYTF. The CDR3, as DNA: TGTGCCAGCAGCCAAGAACGAGAGCTGGTCTATGGCTACACCTTC.

The chain joins TRBV7-8 to TRBJ1-5; 11 bases map to TRBD1. V lost 4 bases, J lost 4 bases, and 6 bases stayed unmatched. The CDR3 extends over 16 amino acids. Per germline, CDR1 SGHVS and CDR2 FQNEAQ. This CDR3 is CASSSGDRGLNQPQHF. The CDR3 DNA reads as TGTGCCAGCAGCTCAGGGGACAGGGGGTTGAATCAGCCCCAGCATTTT. Full variable domain (outside the CDR3, taken from reference TRBV7-8 and TRBJ1-5): GAGVSQSPRYKVAKRGQDVALRCDPISGHVSLFWYQQALGQGPEFLTYFQNEAQLDKSGLPSDRFFAERPEGSVSTLKIQRTQQEDSAVYLCASSSGDRGLNQPQHFGDGTRLSIL.

The chain joins TRBV6-5 to TRBJ1-1; no clear D. From germline, CDR1 is MNHEY and CDR2 SVGAGI. Trimming shortened V by 7 bases and J by 10 bases, and 13 bases separated the two germline ends. The CDR3 covers 11 residues. As DNA, the CDR3 is TGTGCCAGCACCTCAGACACCGGAGCTTTCTTT. Protein product: CASTSDTGAFF.

The chain carries TRBV7-2 and TRBJ1-2; a weak D match, TRBD1 (6 bases). V was shortened by 1 base and J by 0 bases, with 12 bases between the two germline ends. CDR3 size: 16 residues. Looked up from germline, CDR1 is SGHTA and CDR2 is FQGNSA. The CDR3 DNA is TGTGCCAGCAGCTTAGATCGCGGGGGCTCTAACTATGGCTACACCTTC. This sequence encodes CASSLDRGGSNYGYTF.

The rearrangement uses TRBV7-9 and TRBJ1-2; 12 nucleotides match TRBD1. Germline V gene lookup returns CDR1 SEHNR and CDR2 FQNEAQ (reference sequence). The CDR3 spans 14 residues. The ends lost 7 bases at V and 2 bases at J; junction bases unmatched: 2. CDR3 bases: TGTGCCAGCACAGGGACAGGGGGCAACTATGGCTACACCTTC. Amino acid sequence: CASTGTGGNYGYTF.

The gene calls are TRBV3-1 (or the pseudogene TRBV3-2) and TRBJ1-1; D is possibly TRBD1 (5 bases). In germline, CDR1 is LGHDT, CDR2 YNNKEL (reference sequence). The CDR3 length is 14 residues. V lost 2 bases and J lost 4, with 11 bases in between. The CDR3 is CASSQQGGSTEAFF. The CDR3 DNA is TGTGCCAGCAGCCAACAGGGAGGAAGCACTGAAGCTTTCTTT.

V and J are TRBV19 and TRBJ1-6; D gene unclear. CDR3 length: 13 amino acids. V lost 0 bases, J lost 9 bases, and 6 bases lay in between. CDR1 and CDR2 (germline): LNHDA, SQIVND (reference sequence). The CDR3 sequence is CASSIEGVSPLHF. The CDR3 region has the DNA TGTGCCAGTAGTATAGAAGGAGTTTCACCCCTCCACTTT.

V usage is TRBV5-5 and J usage is TRBJ2-2; 15 bases line up with TRBD2. V dropped 4 bases and J dropped 1; count of bases not matched to a gene: 11. The CDR3 covers 20 residues. In germline, CDR1 is SGHKS, CDR2 YYEKEE (reference sequence). The DNA of the CDR3 is TGTGCCAGCAGCCCCTCGGTGCCGGGACTAGCGGGAGGGAACACCGGGGAGCTGTTTTTT. It is translated as CASSPSVPGLAGGNTGELFF.

This clone has only a few counts. The J gene is TRBJ1-4, the V gene TRBV2, with 7 bases identical to TRBD1. Germline assignment: CDR1 SNHLY and CDR2 FYNNEI. V dropped 6 bases and J dropped 0; count of bases not matched to a gene: 4. This CDR3 region has 15 residues. The chain's CDR3 is CASRRDRATNEKLFF. DNA for the CDR3: TGTGCCAGCAGGCGCGACAGGGCAACTAATGAAAAACTGTTTTTT.

The V call is TRBV7-3, the J call TRBJ2-2; 7 nucleotides agree with TRBD1. Germline CDR1 reads SGHTA; CDR2 reads FQGTGA. CDR3 size: 16 residues. V was pared by 4 bases and J by 0 bases, with 5 bases of the junction left unmatched. The CDR3 sequence: CASSSTGTANTGELFF. In DNA form, the CDR3 reads TGTGCCAGCAGCTCCACCGGGACAGCGAACACCGGGGAGCTGTTTTTT.

V is TRBV7-3 and J is TRBJ2-3; 10 bases map to TRBD2. This CDR3 spans 15 amino acids. CDR1 and CDR2 (germline): SGHTA, FQGTGA. V lost 2 bases, J lost 5 bases, and 4 bases stayed unmatched. The CDR3 sequence: CASSLPSGSGDTQYF. CDR3 nucleotide sequence: TGTGCCAGCAGCTTACCTAGCGGGAGTGGAGATACGCAGTATTTT.

On this clone: Mismatch with germline at one junction end may stem from a read error. The CDR3 here is CASSEALGSMNTEAFF. The CDR3 coding sequence is TGTGCCAGCAGCGAAGCGTTGGGCAGTATGAACACTGAAGCTTTCTTT. The chain has TRBV6-1 and TRBJ1-1; D remains unclear. The CDR3 extends over 16 amino acids. Germline values: CDR1 MNHNS, CDR2 SASEGT.

This clone was seen only once. The chain couples TRBV27 to TRBJ2-1, with D possibly matching TRBD2 (6 bases). This CDR3 contains 15 residues. Germline V gives CDR1 MNHEY, CDR2 SMNVEV (reference sequence). Trimming stripped 6 bases from V and 0 bases from J, with 12 bases between. The DNA of the CDR3 is TGTGCCAGCAGGCGGGCGACTAGCTCCTACAATGAGCAGTTCTTC. This encodes CASRRATSSYNEQFF.

This clone has only one observation. The chain links TRBV5-6 to TRBJ1-2; D gene uncertain. The CDR3 is 13 residues long. The V gene lost 1 base and the J gene lost 7 bases, with 11 bases spanning the gap. Germline V gene data show CDR1 as SGHDT and CDR2 as YYEEEE. The CDR3 coding sequence is TGTGCCAGCAGCTTGAGAGGGCCAGGTGGCTACACCTTC. This translates into CASSLRGPGGYTF.

The rearrangement joins TRBV6-2 or TRBV6-3 to TRBJ2-2; 8 bases agree with TRBD1. With 5 bases clipped from V and 4 bases from J, the junction kept 6 bases outside the gene matches. The CDR3 extends over 15 amino acids. Per germline, CDR1 MNHEY and CDR2 SVGEGT. The CDR3 loop is CASSAQGASTGELFF. The CDR3 region has the DNA TGTGCCAGCAGTGCTCAGGGGGCTAGCACCGGGGAGCTGTTTTTT.

The chain is built from TRBV6-5 and TRBJ1-1; D gene ambiguous. CDR1 is MNHEY, CDR2 SVGAGI, per germline. This CDR3 is 14 amino acids long. The germline V and J ends were trimmed by 6 bases and 1 base, with 12 bases remaining between them. In DNA form, the CDR3 reads TGTGCCAGCAGATCGTGGGAGGGGAACACTGAAGCTTTCTTT. Protein: CASRSWEGNTEAFF.

The rearrangement uses TRBV5-1 and TRBJ1-4; D is perhaps TRBD1 (6 bases). Germline V gene sequence: CDR1 SGHRS, CDR2 YFSETQ. The CDR3 sequence is 14 residues long. With 2 bases removed from V and 8 bases from J, the gap between germline ends came to 13 bases. CDR3 DNA: TGCGCCAGCAGCTTCATCGGACAGAACGAAAAACTGTTTTTT. Translating it yields CASSFIGQNEKLFF.

The genes are TRBV3-1 (or the pseudogene TRBV3-2) and TRBJ1-1, with D uncertain. The length of the CDR3 is 15 residues. The germline gives CDR1 LGHDT, CDR2 YNNKEL (reference sequence). Trimming stripped 4 bases from V and 0 bases from J, with 12 bases between. The CDR3 loop reads CASSPSGLMNTEAFF. The CDR3 nucleotides read TGTGCCAGCAGCCCCTCAGGCTTGATGAACACTGAAGCTTTCTTT.

The rearrangement uses TRBV6-5 and TRBJ1-6, with a weak D call TRBD1 (6 bases). V shed 11 bases and J shed 7 bases, with 15 bases lying between them. The length of the CDR3 is 13 residues. From germline, CDR1 is MNHEY and CDR2 SVGAGI. The CDR3 loop reads CAARRDINSPLHF. Here the CDR3 DNA reads TGTGCCGCCCGACGGGACATAAATTCACCCCTCCACTTT.